These T cell receptor beta chains were read from a single sample in a study of blood T cell repertoires in COVID-19. The data were produced by immunoSEQ multiplex PCR, yet TCRdb's version contains in-frame clones alone and is incomplete. The sample has around 80,000 clones, around four fifths seen once. Material for sequencing was peripheral blood. Receptors originate from a human donor in a cohort sampled during active COVID-19. Each CDR3 is given without its conserved first and last residue. Each record gives: J gene, V gene, CDR3 protein.

>TRBJ2-1|TRBV2
ASSEGTGSNEQF
>TRBJ1-3|TRBV5-4
ASSQATGLSGNTIY
>TRBJ1-2|TRBV6-5
ASSTLSGQQNGYT
>TRBJ1-5|TRBV5-6
ASSVTTGKNQPQH
>TRBJ2-1|TRBV19
ASSAPRMGPTYNEQF
>TRBJ2-7|TRBV28
ASSPGGGGGYEQY
>TRBJ1-2|TRBV7-2
ASSLAPTRGYT
>TRBJ2-1|TRBV19
ASSPTGNEQF
>TRBJ2-7|TRBV4-2
ASSQEGDRPYEQY
>TRBJ1-2|TRBV16
ASSQTTGVGGYT
>TRBJ2-7|TRBV29-1
SVEDQTGSTYEQY
>TRBJ2-3|TRBV7-6
ASSLVGSSGAHTDTQY
>TRBJ2-7|TRBV19
ASSTSTGYEQY
>TRBJ2-5|TRBV5-1
ASSPRTVQETQY
>TRBJ2-1|TRBV28
ASSPVNGGVDNEQF
>TRBJ2-3|TRBV5-4
ASSLAGGVTDTQY
>TRBJ1-4|TRBV6-5
ASSFRGQGSEKLF
>TRBJ1-4|TRBV19
ASSIGSGNEKLF
>TRBJ1-5|TRBV10-3
AISGSSNQPQH
>TRBJ2-6|TRBV27
ASRLNRGAGANVLT
>TRBJ1-6|TRBV9
ASSNRDRPYNSPLH
>TRBJ1-2|TRBV28
ASSFNRVNYGYT
>TRBJ2-7|TRBV5-1
ASSLDTGPYEQY
>TRBJ2-4|TRBV9
ASSSEGLNIQY
>TRBJ1-1|TRBV18
ASSPSGNTEAF
>TRBJ2-5|TRBV5-4
ASSLVRGGQETQY
>TRBJ1-1|TRBV5-5
ASSPYTGAGTEAF
>TRBJ1-5|TRBV19
ASSIRQGYQPQH
>TRBJ1-5|TRBV3-1/TRBV3-2
ASSQGRGTHQH
>TRBJ2-1|TRBV9
ASSIPRKREYNEQF
>TRBJ2-5|TRBV5-1
ASSLESWTSQETQY
>TRBJ1-1|TRBV12-3/TRBV12-4
ASSSLDSEAF
>TRBJ1-3|TRBV29-1
SVEGNAGGNTIY
>TRBJ2-7|TRBV19
ASSIGGSGFSSYEQY
>TRBJ1-2|TRBV5-4
ASSYRQSPPSYT
>TRBJ2-5|TRBV11-1
ASSFRAEAETQY
>TRBJ1-1|TRBV18
ASSPWDRGSGAF
>TRBJ2-5|TRBV29-1
SVGPTGGETQY
>TRBJ2-7|TRBV12-5
ASGLVLTGQPSYEQY
>TRBJ2-2|TRBV7-9
ASRSFHLTGGLTGELF
>TRBJ2-3|TRBV19
ATKREGPSSTDTQY
>TRBJ1-5|TRBV30
AWNSGGDQPQH
>TRBJ1-2|TRBV19
ASSPQGSYGYT
>TRBJ2-7|TRBV5-1
ASSLGQGLTYEQY
>TRBJ2-3|TRBV6-5
ASRETSGTTQY
>TRBJ2-3|TRBV6-4
ASSDSSSRTDTQY
>TRBJ2-7|TRBV5-1
ASSSTGGEQY
>TRBJ2-3|TRBV5-1
ASSLASSGGARVDTQY